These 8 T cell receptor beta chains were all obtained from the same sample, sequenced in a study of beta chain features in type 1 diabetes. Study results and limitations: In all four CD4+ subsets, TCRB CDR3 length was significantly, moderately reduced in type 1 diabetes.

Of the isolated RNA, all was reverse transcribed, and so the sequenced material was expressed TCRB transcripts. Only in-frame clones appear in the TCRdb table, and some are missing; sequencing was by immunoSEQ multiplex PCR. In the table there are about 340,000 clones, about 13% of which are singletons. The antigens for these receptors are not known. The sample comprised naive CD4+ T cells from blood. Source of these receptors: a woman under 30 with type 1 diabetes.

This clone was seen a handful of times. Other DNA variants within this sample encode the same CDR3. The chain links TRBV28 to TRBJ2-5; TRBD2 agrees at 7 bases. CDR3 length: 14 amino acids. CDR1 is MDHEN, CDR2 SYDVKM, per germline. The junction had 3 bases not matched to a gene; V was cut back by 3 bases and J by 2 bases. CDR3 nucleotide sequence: TGTGCCAGCAGTTTGGGGGGGAGTCAAGAGACCCAGTACTTC. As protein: CASSLGGSQETQYF.

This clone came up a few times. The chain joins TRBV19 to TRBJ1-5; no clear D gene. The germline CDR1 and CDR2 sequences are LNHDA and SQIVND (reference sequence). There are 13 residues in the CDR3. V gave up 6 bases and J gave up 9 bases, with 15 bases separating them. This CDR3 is CASSGVPRGPQHF. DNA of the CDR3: TGTGCCAGTAGCGGGGTCCCTCGCGGGCCCCAGCATTTT.

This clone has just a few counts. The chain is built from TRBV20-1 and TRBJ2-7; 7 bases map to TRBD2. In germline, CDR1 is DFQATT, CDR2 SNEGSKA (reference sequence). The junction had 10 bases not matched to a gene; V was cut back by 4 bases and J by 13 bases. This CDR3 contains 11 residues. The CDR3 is CSAIPREGLYF. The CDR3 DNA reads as TGCAGTGCTATCCCGAGGGAGGGGCTCTACTTC.

The CDR3 DNA follows: TGTGCCAGCTCACCGGGCACAGGGGTGAACGAGCAGTACTTC. This encodes CASSPGTGVNEQYF. J is TRBJ2-7 and V is TRBV18, with TRBD1 matching 7 bases. This CDR3 is 14 amino acids long. Germline V gives CDR1 KGHSH, CDR2 LQKENI. V lost 3 bases and J lost 5; bases outside the gene matches: 7.

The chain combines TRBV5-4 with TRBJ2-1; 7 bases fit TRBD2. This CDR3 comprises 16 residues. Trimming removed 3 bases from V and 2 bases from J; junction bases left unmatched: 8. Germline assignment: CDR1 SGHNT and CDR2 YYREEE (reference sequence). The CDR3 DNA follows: TGTGCCAGCAGCTCGGACGGGGAGGGAGCCTACAATGAGCAGTTCTTC. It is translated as CASSSDGEGAYNEQFF. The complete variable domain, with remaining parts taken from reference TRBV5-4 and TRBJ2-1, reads ETGVTQSPTHLIKTRGQQVTLRCSSQSGHNTVSWYQQALGQGPQFIFQYYREEENGRGNFPPRFSGLQFPNYSSELNVNALELDDSALYLCASSSDGEGAYNEQFFGPGTRLTVL.

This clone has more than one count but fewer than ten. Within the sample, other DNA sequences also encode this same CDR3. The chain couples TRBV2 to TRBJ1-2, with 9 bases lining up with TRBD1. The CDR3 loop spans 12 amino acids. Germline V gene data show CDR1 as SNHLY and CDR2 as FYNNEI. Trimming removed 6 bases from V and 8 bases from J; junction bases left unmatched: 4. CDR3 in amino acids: CASSRDRDGYTF. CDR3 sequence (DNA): TGTGCCAGCAGCCGGGACAGGGACGGCTACACCTTC.

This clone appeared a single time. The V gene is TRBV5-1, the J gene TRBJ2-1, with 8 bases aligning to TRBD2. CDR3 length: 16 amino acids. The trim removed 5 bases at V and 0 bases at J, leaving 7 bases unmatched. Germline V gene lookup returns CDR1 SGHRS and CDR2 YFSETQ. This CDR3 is CASSLSGTSSYNEQFF. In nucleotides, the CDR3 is TGCGCCAGCAGTCTTAGCGGGACAAGCTCCTACAATGAGCAGTTCTTC. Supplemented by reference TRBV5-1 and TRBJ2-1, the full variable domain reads KAGVTQTPRYLIKTRGQQVTLSCSPISGHRSVSWYQQTPGQGLQFLFEYFSETQRNKGNFPGRFSGRQFSNSRSEMNVSTLELGDSALYLCASSLSGTSSYNEQFFGPGTRLTVL.

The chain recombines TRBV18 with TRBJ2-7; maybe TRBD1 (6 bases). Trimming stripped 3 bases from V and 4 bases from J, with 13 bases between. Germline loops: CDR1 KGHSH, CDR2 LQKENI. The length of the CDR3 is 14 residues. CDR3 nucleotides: TGTGCCAGCTCACCGAGGGACACCGGTTACGAGCAGTACGTC. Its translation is CASSPRDTGYEQYV.